The sequence of this TCR beta chain was determined in a study of shared clonotypes between healthy human individuals. Points from the study as a whole: Of the naive CD4 clonotypes, approximately 5% were shared across several donors.

CDR1 is SGHVS and CDR2 is FQNEAQ in the germline V gene. The CDR3 runs 15 residues. Trimming pared 5 bases from V and 0 bases from J, leaving 12 bases between. Profiled with immunoSEQ multiplex PCR; TCRdb holds only in-frame clones, not every one. Of some 240,000 clones in the sample, about 65% were seen once. Remarks on this clone: The target antigen is unknown.

This clonotype was sampled from a man younger than 40 in good health. The source material was memory CD4+ T cells sorted from blood. Described subset: CD45RA-negative fraction. This chain connects TRBV7-8 to TRBJ2-3, with TRBD1 as a possible D gene (6 bases). The CDR3 coding sequence is TGTGCCAGCAGCCCTCACAGGGCTAGCACAGATACGCAGTATTTT. The encoded protein is CASSPHRASTDTQYF. Drawing the rest from reference TRBV7-8 and TRBJ2-3, the complete variable domain is GAGVSQSPRYKVAKRGQDVALRCDPISGHVSLFWYQQALGQGPEFLTYFQNEAQLDKSGLPSDRFFAERPEGSVSTLKIQRTQQEDSAVYLCASSPHRASTDTQYFGPGTRLTVL.